This T cell receptor beta chain was obtained from a study of patients and donors after allogeneic stem cell transplantation. After removal of 6 bases from V and 6 bases from J, the junction contained 7 bases not matched to a gene. This CDR3 spans 15 amino acids. The germline V gene encodes CDR1 MNHEY and CDR2 SVGAGI. From the RT-PCR reads, TCRdb called clonotypes with MiXCR, one entry per CDR3 protein. The table has roughly 200,000 distinct CDR3 sequences, roughly two fifths seen once. The sequenced sample consisted of blood, either unsorted or a sorted T cell fraction (not recorded which). This chain uses TRBV6-5 with TRBJ2-1; TRBD1 matches 11 bases. The sequence was obtained from a human donor who was either an allogeneic HSCT recipient or a stem cell or donor lymphocyte infusion donor (not recorded which). It is not recorded whose cells these are; they may come from a transplant donor. In DNA form, the CDR3 reads TGTGCCAGCAGGCGGACAGGGGGCCGGAGCAATGAGCAGTTCTTC. The encoded protein is CASRRTGGRSNEQFF.